The source of this TCR beta chain is a study of tumor-infiltrating lymphocytes in primary liver carcinoma. About the research overall: Enrolled patients were male and female, aged 30 to 69 years. Overall study findings and caveats: Only about 7-25% of top clones occurred in every one of the five tumor regions. Top-250-clone fractions were significantly higher in tumors than in blood (p = 0.039).

Points on this clonotype: The antigen remains unidentified. Relative to the germline gene, one junction end is altered; a read error may explain this.

The CDR3 totals 13 residues. Per the germline V gene, CDR1 is SEHNR and CDR2 is FQNEAQ (reference sequence). With roughly 0.5 ug total RNA as template and a constant-region primer, TCR beta cDNA was made. Modified slightly, ARM-PCR produced TCR beta libraries over three nested multiplex PCR rounds. Running 10 cycles apiece, the first two PCR rounds relied on TRBV1-TRBV30 forward primers together with a C-beta reverse primer. A single record per CDR3 protein comes from TCRdb applying MiXCR to the multiplex PCR reads. The repertoire holds 100,000 to 150,000 distinct CDR3 sequences, with around two thirds as singletons. RNA and DNA were co-extracted from approximately 20-30 mg of unsorted bulk tissue.

The sequence was collected from a woman in her fifties or sixties with primary liver carcinoma and hepatitis B virus infection. Sequences were obtained from liver tumor tissue from sampling region 1. The subset denotes: tumor region T1, superior pole. The rearrangement links TRBV7-9 to TRBJ2-7; maybe TRBD1 (6 bases). The CDR3 region has the DNA TGTGCCAGCACCTCCTTCGACAGGAACGAGCGGTACTTC. Amino acids: CASTSFDRNERYF.